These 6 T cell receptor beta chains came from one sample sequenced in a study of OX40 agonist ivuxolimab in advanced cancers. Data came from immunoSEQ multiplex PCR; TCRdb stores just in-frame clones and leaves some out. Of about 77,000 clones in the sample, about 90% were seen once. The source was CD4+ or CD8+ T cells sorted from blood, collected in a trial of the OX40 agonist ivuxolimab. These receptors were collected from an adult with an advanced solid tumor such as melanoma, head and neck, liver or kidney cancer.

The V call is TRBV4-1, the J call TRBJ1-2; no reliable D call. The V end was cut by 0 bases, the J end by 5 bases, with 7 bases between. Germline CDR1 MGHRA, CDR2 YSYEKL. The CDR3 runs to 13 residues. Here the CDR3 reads CASSQEAYYGYTF. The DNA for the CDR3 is TGCGCCAGCAGCCAAGAGGCCTATTATGGCTACACCTTC.

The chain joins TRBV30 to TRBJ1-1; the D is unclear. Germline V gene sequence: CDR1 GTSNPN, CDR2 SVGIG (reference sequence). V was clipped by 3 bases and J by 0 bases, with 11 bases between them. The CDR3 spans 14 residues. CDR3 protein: CAWSVEGLNTEAFF. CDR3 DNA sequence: TGTGCCTGGAGCGTCGAAGGGCTGAACACTGAAGCTTTCTTT.

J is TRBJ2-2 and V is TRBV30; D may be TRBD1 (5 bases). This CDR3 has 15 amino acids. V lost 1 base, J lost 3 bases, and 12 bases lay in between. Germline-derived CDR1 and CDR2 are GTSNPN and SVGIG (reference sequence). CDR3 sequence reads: CAWSGSGKYTGELFF. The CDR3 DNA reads TGTGCCTGGAGTGGGTCAGGGAAGTACACCGGGGAGCTGTTTTTT.

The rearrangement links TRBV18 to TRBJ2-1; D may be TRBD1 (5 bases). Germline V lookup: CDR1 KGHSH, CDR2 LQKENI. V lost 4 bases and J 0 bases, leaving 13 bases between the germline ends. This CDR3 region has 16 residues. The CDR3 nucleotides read TGTGCCAGCTCACTCAACACAGGCCTCTCCTACAATGAGCAGTTCTTC. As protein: CASSLNTGLSYNEQFF.

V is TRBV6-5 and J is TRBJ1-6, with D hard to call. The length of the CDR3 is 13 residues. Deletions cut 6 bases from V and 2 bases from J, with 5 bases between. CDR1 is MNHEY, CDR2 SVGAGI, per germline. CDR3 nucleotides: TGTGCCAGCAGCCCCCCCTATAATTCACCCCTCCACTTT. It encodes CASSPPYNSPLHF.

CDR3 sequence (DNA): TGTGCCAGCAGTTTATCCCTCAACCAGGGGGGAACTGAAGCTTTCTTT. This encodes CASSLSLNQGGTEAFF. The gene calls are TRBV28 and TRBJ1-1; 7 bases fit TRBD1. CDR1 is MDHEN, CDR2 SYDVKM, per germline. Trimming took 1 base from V and 5 from J; bases not matched to a gene: 10. The CDR3 contains 16 residues.